This T cell receptor (beta chain) was sequenced for a study of blood T cell repertoires in COVID-19. As for the study in general: There were acute and convalescent COVID-19 samples, and they came from the United States, Italy and Spain.

TCRdb's copy holds only in-frame clones and misses some; the assay was immunoSEQ multiplex PCR. The sample carries 200,000 or so clones, 80% recorded once. This CDR3 has 12 residues. The germline V gene encodes CDR1 MDHEN and CDR2 SYDVKM. V lost 10 bases and J 1 base, leaving 10 bases between the germline ends. This clone was seen a handful of times. The receptor was derived from a woman aged 40 to 49 with acute COVID-19. The sequencing sample was made of PBMCs or T cells enriched from blood (not recorded which). The chain recombines TRBV28 with TRBJ1-1; D not resolved. DNA of the CDR3: TGTGCCATCCACACACCGAACACTGAAGCTTTCTTT. It translates to CAIHTPNTEAFF. The complete variable domain, with remaining parts taken from reference TRBV28 and TRBJ1-1, reads DVKVTQSSRYLVKRTGEKVFLECVQDMDHENMFWYRQDPGLGLRLIYFSYDVKMKEKGDIPEGYSVSREKKERFSLILESASTNQTSMYLCAIHTPNTEAFFGQGTRLTVV.